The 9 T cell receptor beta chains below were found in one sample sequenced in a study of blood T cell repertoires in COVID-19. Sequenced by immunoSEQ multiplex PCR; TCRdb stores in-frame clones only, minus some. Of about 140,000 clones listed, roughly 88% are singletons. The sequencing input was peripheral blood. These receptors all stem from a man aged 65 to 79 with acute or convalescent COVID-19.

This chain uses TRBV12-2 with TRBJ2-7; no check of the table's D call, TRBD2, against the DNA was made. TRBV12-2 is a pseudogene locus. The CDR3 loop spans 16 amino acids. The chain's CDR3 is CASRPKRRGSRLKQYF. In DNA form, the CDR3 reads TGTGCAAGTCGCCCGAAAAGACGCGGGAGTAGGTTGAAGCAGTACTTC.

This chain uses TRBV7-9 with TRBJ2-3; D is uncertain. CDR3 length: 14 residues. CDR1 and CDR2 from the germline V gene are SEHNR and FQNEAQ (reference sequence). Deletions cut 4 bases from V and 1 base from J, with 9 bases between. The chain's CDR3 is CASSSLGRTDTQYF. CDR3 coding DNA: TGTGCCAGCAGCTCTCTAGGCCGCACAGATACGCAGTATTTT. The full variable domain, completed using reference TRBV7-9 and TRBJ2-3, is DTGVSQNPRHKITKRGQNVTFRCDPISEHNRLYWYRQTLGQGPEFLTYFQNEAQLEKSRLLSDRFSAERPKGSFSTLEIQRTEQGDSAMYLCASSSLGRTDTQYFGPGTRLTVL.

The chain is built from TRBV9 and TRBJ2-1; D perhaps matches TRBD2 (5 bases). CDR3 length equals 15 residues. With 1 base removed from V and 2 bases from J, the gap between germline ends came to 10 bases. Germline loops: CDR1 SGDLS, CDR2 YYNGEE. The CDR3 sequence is CASSVKGETYNEQFF. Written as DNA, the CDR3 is TGTGCCAGCAGCGTAAAGGGAGAGACCTACAATGAGCAGTTCTTC.

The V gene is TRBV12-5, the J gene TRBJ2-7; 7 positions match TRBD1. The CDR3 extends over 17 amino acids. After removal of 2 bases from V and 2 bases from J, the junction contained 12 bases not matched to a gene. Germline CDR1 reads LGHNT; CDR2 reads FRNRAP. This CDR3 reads CASGLYRDSQLPYEQYF. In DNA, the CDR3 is TGTGCTAGTGGTTTGTACCGGGACAGTCAGCTACCCTACGAGCAGTACTTC.

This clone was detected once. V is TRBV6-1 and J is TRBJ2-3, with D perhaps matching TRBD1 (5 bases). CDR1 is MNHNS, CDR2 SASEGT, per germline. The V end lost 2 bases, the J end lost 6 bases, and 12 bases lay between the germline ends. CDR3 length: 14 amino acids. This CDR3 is CASSEQGPGDTQYF. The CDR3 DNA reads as TGTGCCAGCAGTGAACAGGGTCCAGGTGATACGCAGTATTTT.

CDR3: CASSDPGSSQGANVLTF. DNA for the CDR3: TGTGCCAGCAGTGACCCGGGATCCTCCCAGGGGGCCAACGTCCTGACTTTC. This chain joins TRBV6-1 and TRBJ2-6; TRBD2 is a possible D gene (5 bases). Trimming removed 3 bases from V and 4 bases from J, with 16 bases in between. The CDR3 runs to 17 residues. Germline-derived CDR1 and CDR2 are MNHNS and SASEGT.

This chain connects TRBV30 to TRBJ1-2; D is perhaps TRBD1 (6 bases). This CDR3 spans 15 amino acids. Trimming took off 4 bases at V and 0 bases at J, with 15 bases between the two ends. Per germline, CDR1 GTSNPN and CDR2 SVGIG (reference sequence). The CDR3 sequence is CAWTSWGGPNYGYTF. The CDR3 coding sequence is TGTGCCTGGACGAGCTGGGGGGGCCCTAACTATGGCTACACCTTC.

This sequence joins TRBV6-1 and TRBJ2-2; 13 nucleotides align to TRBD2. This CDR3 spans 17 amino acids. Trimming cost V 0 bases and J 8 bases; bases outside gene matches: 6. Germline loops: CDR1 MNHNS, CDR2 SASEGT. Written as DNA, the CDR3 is TGTGCCAGCAGTGAAGCGGGGAGACTAGCGGGGGGAGGGGAGCTGTTTTTT. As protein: CASSEAGRLAGGGELFF.

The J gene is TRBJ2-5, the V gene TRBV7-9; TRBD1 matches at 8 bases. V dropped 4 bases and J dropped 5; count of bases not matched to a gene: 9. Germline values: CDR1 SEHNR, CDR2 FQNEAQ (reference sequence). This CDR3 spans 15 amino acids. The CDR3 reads CASSSNDRGGETQYF. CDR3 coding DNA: TGTGCCAGCAGCTCCAATGACAGGGGAGGTGAGACCCAGTACTTC.